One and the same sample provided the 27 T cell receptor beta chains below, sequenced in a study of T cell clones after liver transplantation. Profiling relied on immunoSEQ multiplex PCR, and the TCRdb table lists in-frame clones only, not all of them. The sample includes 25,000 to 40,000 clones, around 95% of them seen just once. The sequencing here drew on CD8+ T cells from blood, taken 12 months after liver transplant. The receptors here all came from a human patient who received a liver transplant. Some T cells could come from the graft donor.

The CDR3 DNA reads TGTGCCAGCAGCGCCAGACTAGAGGATACGCAGTATTTT. As protein: CASSARLEDTQYF. V usage is TRBV9 and J usage is TRBJ2-3, with D maybe TRBD2 (6 bases). Trimming removed 3 bases at V and 6 bases at J, with 11 bases between. Germline CDR1 and CDR2: SGDLS and YYNGEE. The CDR3 totals 13 residues.

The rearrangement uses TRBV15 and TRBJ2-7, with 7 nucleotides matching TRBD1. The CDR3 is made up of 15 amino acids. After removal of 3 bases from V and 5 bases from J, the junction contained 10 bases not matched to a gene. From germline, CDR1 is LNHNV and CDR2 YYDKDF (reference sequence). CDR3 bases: TGTGCCACCAGCAGGGGTGAGGGGGCGATGAACGAGCAGTACTTC. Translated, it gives CATSRGEGAMNEQYF.

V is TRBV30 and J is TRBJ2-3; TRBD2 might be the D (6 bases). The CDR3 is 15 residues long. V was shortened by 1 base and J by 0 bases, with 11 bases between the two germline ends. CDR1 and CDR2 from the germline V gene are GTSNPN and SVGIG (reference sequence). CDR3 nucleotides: TGTGCCTGGAGTGACTCTAGCGATAGCACAGATACGCAGTATTTT. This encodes CAWSDSSDSTDTQYF.

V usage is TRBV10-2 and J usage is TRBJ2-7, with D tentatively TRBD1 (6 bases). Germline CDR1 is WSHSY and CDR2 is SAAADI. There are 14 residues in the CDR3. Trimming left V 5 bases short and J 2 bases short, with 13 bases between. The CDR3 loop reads CASSLGTPPYEQYF. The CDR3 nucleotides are TGCGCCAGCAGTCTAGGGACACCCCCCTACGAGCAGTACTTC.

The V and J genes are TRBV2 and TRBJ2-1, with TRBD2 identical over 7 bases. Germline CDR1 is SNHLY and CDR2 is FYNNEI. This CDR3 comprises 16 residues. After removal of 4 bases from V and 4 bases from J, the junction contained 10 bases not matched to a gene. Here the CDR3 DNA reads TGTGCCAGCAGTGTATGGAGGGGAGGGGAATACAATGAGCAGTTCTTC. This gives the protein CASSVWRGGEYNEQFF.

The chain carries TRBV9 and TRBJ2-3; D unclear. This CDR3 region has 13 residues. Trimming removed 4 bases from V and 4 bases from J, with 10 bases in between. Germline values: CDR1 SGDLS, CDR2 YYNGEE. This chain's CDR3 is CASSPSGADTQYF. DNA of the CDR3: TGTGCCAGCAGCCCGAGTGGGGCAGATACGCAGTATTTT.

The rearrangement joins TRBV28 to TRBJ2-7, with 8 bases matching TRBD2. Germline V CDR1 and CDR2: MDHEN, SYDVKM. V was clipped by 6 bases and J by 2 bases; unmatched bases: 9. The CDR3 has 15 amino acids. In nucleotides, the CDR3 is TGTGCCAGCAGCCCGCCGGGACTAGATCCCTACGAGCAGTACTTC. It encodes CASSPPGLDPYEQYF.

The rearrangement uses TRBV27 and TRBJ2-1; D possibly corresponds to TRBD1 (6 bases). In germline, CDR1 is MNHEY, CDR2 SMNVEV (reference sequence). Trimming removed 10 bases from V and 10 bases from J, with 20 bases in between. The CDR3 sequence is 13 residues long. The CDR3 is CATARGIVREQFF. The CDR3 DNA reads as TGTGCCACCGCCAGGGGAATTGTAAGAGAGCAGTTCTTC.

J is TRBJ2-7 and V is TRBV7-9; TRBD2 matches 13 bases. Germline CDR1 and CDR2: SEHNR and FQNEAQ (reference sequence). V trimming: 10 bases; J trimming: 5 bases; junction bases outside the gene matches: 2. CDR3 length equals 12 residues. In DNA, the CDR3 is TGTGCCACCGGGACTAGCGGGAACGAGCAGTACTTC. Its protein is CATGTSGNEQYF.

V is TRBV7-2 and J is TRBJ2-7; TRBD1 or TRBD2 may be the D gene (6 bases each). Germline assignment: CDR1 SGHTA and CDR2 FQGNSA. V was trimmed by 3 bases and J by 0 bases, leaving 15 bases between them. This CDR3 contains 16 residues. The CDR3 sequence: CASSLGGATRSYEQYF. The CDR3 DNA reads TGTGCCAGCAGCTTGGGGGGCGCGACTCGCTCCTACGAGCAGTACTTC.

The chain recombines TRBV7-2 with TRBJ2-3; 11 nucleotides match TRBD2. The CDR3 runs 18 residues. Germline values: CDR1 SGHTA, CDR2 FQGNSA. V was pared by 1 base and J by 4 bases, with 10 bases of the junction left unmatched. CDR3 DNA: TGTGCCAGCAGCTTAGTCCCCCTAGCGGGAGGCCCCGCAGATACGCAGTATTTT. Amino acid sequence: CASSLVPLAGGPADTQYF.

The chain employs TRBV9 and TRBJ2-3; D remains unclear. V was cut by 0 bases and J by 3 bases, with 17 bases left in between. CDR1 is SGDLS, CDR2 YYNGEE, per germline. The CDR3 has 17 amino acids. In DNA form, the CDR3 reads TGTGCCAGCAGCGTAGAGGTAGCCTCGTCCCCGACAGATACGCAGTATTTT. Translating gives CASSVEVASSPTDTQYF.

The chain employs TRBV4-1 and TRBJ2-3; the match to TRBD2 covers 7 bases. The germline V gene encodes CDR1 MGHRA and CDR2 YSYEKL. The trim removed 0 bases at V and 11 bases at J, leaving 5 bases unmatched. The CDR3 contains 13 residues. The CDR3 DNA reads TGCGCCAGCAGCCAAGATATTGGGGGGGAGCAGTATTTT. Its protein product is CASSQDIGGEQYF.

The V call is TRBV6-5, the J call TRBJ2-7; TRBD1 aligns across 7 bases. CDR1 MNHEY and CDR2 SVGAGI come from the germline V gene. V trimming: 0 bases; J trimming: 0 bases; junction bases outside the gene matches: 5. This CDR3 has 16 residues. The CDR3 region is CASSYSFGQASYEQYF. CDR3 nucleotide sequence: TGTGCCAGCAGTTACTCGTTTGGACAGGCCTCCTACGAGCAGTACTTC.

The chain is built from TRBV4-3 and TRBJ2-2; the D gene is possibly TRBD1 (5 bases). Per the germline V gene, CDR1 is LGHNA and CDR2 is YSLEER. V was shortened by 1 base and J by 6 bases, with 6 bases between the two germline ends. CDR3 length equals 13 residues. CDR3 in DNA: TGCGCCAGCAGCCAAGGACAGCCCGGGGAGCTGTTTTTT. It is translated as CASSQGQPGELFF.

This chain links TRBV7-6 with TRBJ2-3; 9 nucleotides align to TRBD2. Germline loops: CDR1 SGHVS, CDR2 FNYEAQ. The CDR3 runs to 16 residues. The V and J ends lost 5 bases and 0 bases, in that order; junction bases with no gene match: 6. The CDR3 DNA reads TGTGCCAGCAGCCCCGGACTAGCGAGGAGCACAGATACGCAGTATTTT. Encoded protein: CASSPGLARSTDTQYF.

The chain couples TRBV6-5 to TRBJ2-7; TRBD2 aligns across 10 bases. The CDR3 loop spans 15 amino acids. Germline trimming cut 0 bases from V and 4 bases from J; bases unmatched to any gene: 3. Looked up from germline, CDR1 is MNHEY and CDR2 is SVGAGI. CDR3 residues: CASSYSNSGRYEQYF. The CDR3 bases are TGTGCCAGCAGTTACTCCAATAGCGGGAGGTACGAGCAGTACTTC.

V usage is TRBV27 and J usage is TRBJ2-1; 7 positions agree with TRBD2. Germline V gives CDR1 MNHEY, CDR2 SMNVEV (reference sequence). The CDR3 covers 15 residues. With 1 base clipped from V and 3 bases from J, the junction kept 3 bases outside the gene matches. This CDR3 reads CASSLWGGSYNEQFF. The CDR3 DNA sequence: TGTGCCAGCAGTTTATGGGGCGGGAGCTACAATGAGCAGTTCTTC.

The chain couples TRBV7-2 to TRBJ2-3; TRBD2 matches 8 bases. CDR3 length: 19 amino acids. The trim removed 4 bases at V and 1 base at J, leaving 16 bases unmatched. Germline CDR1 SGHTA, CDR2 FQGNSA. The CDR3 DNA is TGTGCCAGCAGCTCGCCGGGACTAGAGGGGGTTATGGGCACAGATACGCAGTATTTT. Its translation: CASSSPGLEGVMGTDTQYF. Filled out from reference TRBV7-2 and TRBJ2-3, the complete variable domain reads GAGVSQSPSNKVTEKGKDVELRCDPISGHTALYWYRQSLGQGLEFLIYFQGNSAPDKSGLPSDRFSAERTGGSVSTLTIQRTQQEDSAVYLCASSSPGLEGVMGTDTQYFGPGTRLTVL.

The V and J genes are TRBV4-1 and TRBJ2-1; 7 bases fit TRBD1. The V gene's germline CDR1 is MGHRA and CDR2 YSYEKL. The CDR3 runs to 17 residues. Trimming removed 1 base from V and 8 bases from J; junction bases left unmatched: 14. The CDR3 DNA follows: TGCGCCAGCAGCCAAGGGCCCACAGGGGCCTTTTCTCATGAGCAGTTCTTC. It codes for CASSQGPTGAFSHEQFF.

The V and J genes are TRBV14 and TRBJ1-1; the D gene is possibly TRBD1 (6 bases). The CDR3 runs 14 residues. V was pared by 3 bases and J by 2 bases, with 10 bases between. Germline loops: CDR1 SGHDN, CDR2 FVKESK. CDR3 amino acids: CASSQRTVNTEAFF. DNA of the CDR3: TGTGCCAGCAGCCAGAGGACAGTTAACACTGAAGCTTTCTTT.

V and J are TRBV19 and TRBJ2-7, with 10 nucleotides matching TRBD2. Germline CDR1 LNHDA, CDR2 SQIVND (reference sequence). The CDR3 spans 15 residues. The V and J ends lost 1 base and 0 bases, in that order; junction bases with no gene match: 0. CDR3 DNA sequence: TGTGCCAGTAGTATAGCTAGCGGGAGCTCCTACGAGCAGTACTTC. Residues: CASSIASGSSYEQYF.

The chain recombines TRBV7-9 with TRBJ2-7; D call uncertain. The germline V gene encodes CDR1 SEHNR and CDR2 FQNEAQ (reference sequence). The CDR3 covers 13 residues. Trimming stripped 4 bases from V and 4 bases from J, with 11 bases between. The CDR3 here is CASSSLGFYEQYF. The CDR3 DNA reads TGTGCCAGCAGCTCCCTAGGTTTTTACGAGCAGTACTTC.

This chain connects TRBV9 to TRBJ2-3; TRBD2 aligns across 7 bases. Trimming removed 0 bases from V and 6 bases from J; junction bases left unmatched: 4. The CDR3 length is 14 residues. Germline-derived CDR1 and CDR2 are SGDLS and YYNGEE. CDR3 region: CASSVESGRDTQYF. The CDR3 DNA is TGTGCCAGCAGCGTAGAGTCCGGGAGGGATACGCAGTATTTT.

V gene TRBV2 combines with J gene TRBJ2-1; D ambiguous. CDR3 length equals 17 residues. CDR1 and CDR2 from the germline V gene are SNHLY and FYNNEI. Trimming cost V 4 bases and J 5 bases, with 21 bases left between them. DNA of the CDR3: TGTGCCAGCAGTGGGGCCATAGGTGTGCCGATGAACAATGAGCAGTTCTTC. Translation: CASSGAIGVPMNNEQFF.

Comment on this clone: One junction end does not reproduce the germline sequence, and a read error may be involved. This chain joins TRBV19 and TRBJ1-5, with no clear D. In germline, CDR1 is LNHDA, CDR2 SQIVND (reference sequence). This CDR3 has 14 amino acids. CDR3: CASSISPGNQPQHF. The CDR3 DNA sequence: TGTGCCAGTAGTATCTCGCCAGGCAACCAGCCCCAGCATTTT. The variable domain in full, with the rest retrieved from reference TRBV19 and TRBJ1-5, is DGGITQSPKYLFRKEGQNVTLSCEQNLNHDAMYWYRQDPGQGLRLIYYSQIVNDFQKGDIAEGYSVSREKKESFPLTVTSAQKNPTAFYLCASSISPGNQPQHFGDGTRLSIL.

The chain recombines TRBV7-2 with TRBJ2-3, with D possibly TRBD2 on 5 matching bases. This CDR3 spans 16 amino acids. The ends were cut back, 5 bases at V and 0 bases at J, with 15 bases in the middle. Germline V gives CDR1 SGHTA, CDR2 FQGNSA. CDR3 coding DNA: TGTGCCAGCAGCCAACGCGAGGGAGTTAGCACAGATACGCAGTATTTT. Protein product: CASSQREGVSTDTQYF. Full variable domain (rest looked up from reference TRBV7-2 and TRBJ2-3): GAGVSQSPSNKVTEKGKDVELRCDPISGHTALYWYRQSLGQGLEFLIYFQGNSAPDKSGLPSDRFSAERTGGSVSTLTIQRTQQEDSAVYLCASSQREGVSTDTQYFGPGTRLTVL.